Listed here are 9 T cell receptor beta chains from one sample, sequenced in a study of blood T cell repertoires in COVID-19. Data came from immunoSEQ multiplex PCR; TCRdb stores just in-frame clones and leaves some out. The sample includes nearly 350,000 clones, roughly nine tenths of them seen just once. The material sequenced was PBMCs or T cells enriched from blood (not recorded which). These receptors all stem from a woman between 25 and 40 years old who had recovered from COVID-19.

The V and J genes are TRBV5-4 and TRBJ1-2; 10 bases agree with TRBD1. This CDR3 has 16 amino acids. V was pared by 4 bases and J by 4 bases, with 10 bases of the junction left unmatched. Germline assignment: CDR1 SGHNT and CDR2 YYREEE (reference sequence). This chain's CDR3 is CASSAPGQGIAYGYTF. The CDR3 nucleotides read TGTGCCAGCAGCGCGCCGGGACAGGGGATAGCCTATGGCTACACCTTC.

V usage is TRBV9 and J usage is TRBJ1-1, with D unclear. Germline V gene lookup returns CDR1 SGDLS and CDR2 YYNGEE. The CDR3 consists of 12 residues. Trimming stripped 0 bases from V and 5 bases from J, with 5 bases between. CDR3 protein: CASSVVSTEAFF. The CDR3 region has the DNA TGTGCCAGCAGCGTAGTTAGTACTGAAGCTTTCTTT.

V and J are TRBV7-8 and TRBJ1-5; unclear D gene. There are 13 residues in the CDR3. Trimming cost V 8 bases and J 0 bases, with 8 bases left between them. Germline assignment: CDR1 SGHVS and CDR2 FQNEAQ. CDR3 residues: CASARNSNQPQHF. The CDR3 nucleotides read TGTGCCAGCGCGAGAAATAGCAATCAGCCCCAGCATTTT. Variable domain in full (rest from reference TRBV7-8 and TRBJ1-5): GAGVSQSPRYKVAKRGQDVALRCDPISGHVSLFWYQQALGQGPEFLTYFQNEAQLDKSGLPSDRFFAERPEGSVSTLKIQRTQQEDSAVYLCASARNSNQPQHFGDGTRLSIL.

This rearrangement joins TRBV19 to TRBJ1-5, with D possibly TRBD1 on 5 matching bases. The length of the CDR3 is 13 residues. Per the germline V gene, CDR1 is LNHDA and CDR2 is SQIVND (reference sequence). The ends were cut back, 3 bases at V and 5 bases at J, with 8 bases in the middle. CDR3 protein: CASSIGRDQPQHF. CDR3 in DNA: TGTGCCAGTAGTATTGGCAGGGATCAGCCCCAGCATTTT.

The V and J genes are TRBV11-2 and TRBJ2-7, with 15 bases matching TRBD2. The CDR3 covers 17 residues. Germline CDR1 reads SGHAT; CDR2 reads FQNNGV. V lost 7 bases and J lost 0; bases outside the gene matches: 7. CDR3 sequence: CASTRTSGGARSYEQYF. CDR3 coding DNA: TGTGCCAGCACCAGGACTAGCGGGGGGGCCCGCTCCTACGAGCAGTACTTC.

The rearrangement joins TRBV5-1 to TRBJ1-2; D ambiguous. This CDR3 has 14 amino acids. V lost 0 bases and J 7 bases, leaving 13 bases between the germline ends. Germline CDR1 SGHRS, CDR2 YFSETQ. The CDR3 DNA sequence: TGCGCCAGCAGCTTGGGACATATGGAAGGTGGCTACACCTTC. Protein product: CASSLGHMEGGYTF.

The V gene is TRBV3-1 (or the pseudogene TRBV3-2), the J gene TRBJ1-6, with TRBD1 matching over 7 bases. With V trimmed by 0 bases and J by 6 bases, 8 bases remained unmatched. The CDR3 is made up of 17 amino acids. In germline, CDR1 is LGHDT, CDR2 YNNKEL (reference sequence). CDR3 protein: CASSQDHPGQSNSPLHF. The DNA for the CDR3 is TGTGCCAGCAGCCAAGATCACCCGGGACAGTCTAATTCACCCCTCCACTTT.

This chain connects TRBV19 to TRBJ1-5; D perhaps matches TRBD1 (5 bases). From germline, CDR1 is LNHDA and CDR2 SQIVND (reference sequence). CDR3 length: 15 residues. Trimming shortened V by 5 bases and J by 6 bases, and 17 bases separated the two germline ends. CDR3 DNA sequence: TGTGCCAGTAGTGGAGGGGCGGAGGGAGGTCAGCCCCAGCATTTT. Residues: CASSGGAEGGQPQHF. The full variable domain, its missing parts supplied by reference TRBV19 and TRBJ1-5, is DGGITQSPKYLFRKEGQNVTLSCEQNLNHDAMYWYRQDPGQGLRLIYYSQIVNDFQKGDIAEGYSVSREKKESFPLTVTSAQKNPTAFYLCASSGGAEGGQPQHFGDGTRLSIL.

The chain is built from TRBV10-1 and TRBJ2-3, with D possibly being TRBD2 (6 bases). Germline assignment: CDR1 WNHNN and CDR2 SYGVQD (reference sequence). Trimming stripped 2 bases from V and 2 bases from J, with 8 bases between. This CDR3 is built from 14 residues. The CDR3 here is CASSEASDTDTQYF. CDR3 nucleotide sequence: TGCGCCAGCAGTGAGGCTAGCGACACAGATACGCAGTATTTT.